This T cell receptor (beta chain) was recorded in a study of T-cell memory formation after mild COVID-19. This CDR3 has 14 amino acids. CDR1 SGHRS and CDR2 YFSETQ come from the germline V gene. The V and J ends lost 1 base and 6 bases, in that order; junction bases with no gene match: 6. TCRdb reprocessed the 5' RACE reads with MiXCR, giving one entry per CDR3 protein. The sample shows some 320,000 distinct CDR3 sequences, 14% of them seen only once. Sequences were obtained from PBMCs or a T cell subset sorted from them (not recorded which). The chain uses TRBV5-1 and TRBJ2-7, with TRBD1 matching 8 bases. This receptor was obtained from a man aged 18 to 30 who had mild COVID-19 (a few samples of this study predate the infection). Cell type and time point are not known. In DNA form, the CDR3 reads TGCGCCAGCAGCTTGCAGGGGGCGGGGAGCGAGCAGTACGTC. This encodes CASSLQGAGSEQYV.